Sequencing of this T cell receptor (beta chain) was carried out in a study of blood T cell repertoires in COVID-19. In the study overall: Sites across the United States, Italy and Spain contributed samples from acute and convalescent COVID-19. In each case, the material was cDNA or gDNA derived from T cells, B-cell-depleted T cells, or PBMCs.

This clone appeared a single time. Methods used by the authors: Scientists estimated how many nucleated cells there were by amplifying reference gene primers. Assay: immunoSEQ multiplex PCR; the TCRdb copy retains only in-frame clones and omits some. The V and J calls and clone size come from that table; D and trimming were worked out from the DNA. The table shows under 200,000 clones, with nearly 90% occurring only once. Germline V lookup: CDR1 LGHDT, CDR2 YNNKEL (reference sequence). Trimming removed 1 base at V and 1 base at J, with 7 bases between. CDR3 size: 14 residues. The chain joins TRBV3-1 (or the pseudogene TRBV3-2) to TRBJ1-2, with a tentative D call TRBD1 (5 bases). This TCR was sampled from a man aged 55 to 69 with active or convalescent COVID-19. The material sequenced was peripheral blood. The DNA for the CDR3 is TGTGCCAGCAGCCAAGGGGGACTTAACTATGGCTACACCTTC. Its translation is CASSQGGLNYGYTF.